Following are 6 T cell receptor beta chains from one sample sequenced in a study of Ad26.COV2.S vaccination and SARS-CoV-2 variants. Measured with immunoSEQ multiplex PCR; TCRdb has only the in-frame clones, and not every one. Altogether approximately 300,000 clones are present, around 85% being singletons, with the ten largest covering about 2.1%. The treatment is: roughly 20 received Ad26.COV2.S at low or high dose, single or two shots; roughly five received placebo; per-sample allocation not given. All samples were drawn on day 63, counting from the first vaccine or placebo injection. The sequenced sample was peripheral blood, obtained in a trial of Ad26.COV2.S vaccine versus placebo. The receptor set was obtained from a person between 18 and 59 years old who received the Ad26.COV2.S COVID-19 vaccine or a placebo.

This clone has a single count. J is TRBJ1-6 and V is TRBV7-9, with D possibly matching TRBD1 (5 bases). This CDR3 has 13 amino acids. Deletions cut 4 bases from V and 8 bases from J, with 9 bases between. Germline CDR1 SEHNR, CDR2 FQNEAQ (reference sequence). This CDR3 is CASSSSGYSPLHF. DNA for the CDR3: TGTGCCAGCAGCTCCTCAGGGTATTCACCCCTCCACTTT.

The V call is TRBV11-2, the J call TRBJ1-1; the D is unclear. Trimming removed 4 bases from V and 0 bases from J, with 9 bases in between. CDR1 SGHAT and CDR2 FQNNGV come from the germline V gene. This CDR3 region has 14 residues. The CDR3 loop is CASSSLRLNTEAFF. In nucleotides, the CDR3 is TGTGCCAGCAGCTCCCTGAGGCTGAACACTGAAGCTTTCTTT.

The chain carries TRBV6-6 and TRBJ2-6, with D unclear. Germline loops: CDR1 MNHNY, CDR2 SVGAGI (reference sequence). The CDR3 has 15 amino acids. With 2 bases removed from V and 0 bases from J, the gap between germline ends came to 5 bases. The CDR3 protein is CASSYPTSGANVLTF. The CDR3 DNA follows: TGTGCCAGCAGTTACCCCACCTCTGGGGCCAACGTCCTGACTTTC.

V is TRBV12-3 or TRBV12-4 and J is TRBJ2-1; D unresolved. The ends were cut back, 3 bases at V and 6 bases at J, with 9 bases in the middle. The CDR3 is 13 amino acids. CDR3 bases: TGTGCCAGCAGTTTCCTCTCTCTCAATGAGCAGTTCTTC. The encoded protein is CASSFLSLNEQFF.

This clone was seen a single time. The rearrangement joins TRBV13 to TRBJ2-7; D ambiguous. This CDR3 spans 14 amino acids. CDR1 is PRHDT, CDR2 FYEKMQ, per germline (reference sequence). Between the trimmed V and J ends, which lost 1 base and 3 bases, there was a span of 10 bases. The CDR3 here is CASSLEGTGYEQYF. The CDR3 nucleotides read TGTGCCAGCAGCTTAGAAGGAACTGGCTACGAGCAGTACTTC.

The chain is built from TRBV30 and TRBJ1-6, with D possibly TRBD1 on 6 matching bases. V lost 3 bases to trimming and J lost 13 bases, with 13 bases between them. In germline, CDR1 is GTSNPN, CDR2 SVGIG (reference sequence). This CDR3 comprises 12 residues. CDR3 protein: CAWRQTGPPLHF. CDR3 DNA sequence: TGTGCCTGGAGACAAACAGGGCCTCCCCTCCACTTT.